The 24 T cell receptor beta chains presented below share a single source sample, sequenced in a study of T cells in Graves' hyperthyroidism and ophthalmopathy. The CDR3 regions of TCR beta were amplified from RNA transcripts. The study used the HTBI primer set for a first-round RT-PCR of the TCR CDR3. TCRdb independently ran MiXCR on the multiplex PCR reads; one entry per CDR3 protein. The repertoire has a few hundred thousand distinct CDR3 sequences, about 15% of them found once; the top ten carry around 7.8%. The specimen was blood. These receptors were collected from a woman in her twenties or thirties with Graves' hyperthyroidism.

This clonotype was seen ten or more times. The rearrangement joins TRBV5-5 to TRBJ2-3; possible D gene TRBD2, 6 bases. Deletions cut 2 bases from V and 10 bases from J, with 17 bases between. The length of the CDR3 is 14 residues. CDR1 is SGHKS and CDR2 is YYEKEE in the germline V gene (reference sequence). CDR3 bases: TGTGCCAGCAGCTTATGGGGGGTGCAGGGCGCGCAGTATTTT. Protein: CASSLWGVQGAQYF.

The chain has TRBV9 and TRBJ2-2; D unresolved. This CDR3 region has 12 residues. CDR1 is SGDLS, CDR2 YYNGEE, per germline. The V end lost 1 base, the J end lost 6 bases, and 4 bases lay between the germline ends. The CDR3 loop reads CASSVQAGELFF. CDR3 nucleotides: TGTGCCAGCAGCGTACAGGCCGGGGAGCTGTTTTTT.

On this clonotype: This may stem from a read error, because a much larger clone lies one nucleotide away. The chain uses TRBV7-9 and TRBJ2-7, with D tentatively TRBD1 or TRBD2 (6 bases each). CDR1 and CDR2 (germline): SEHNR, FQNEAQ (reference sequence). The CDR3 is made up of 14 amino acids. The CDR3 sequence is CANSTGLARYEQYF. The CDR3 DNA is TGTGCCAACAGCACAGGGCTAGCGAGATACGAGCAGTACTTC.

The V and J genes are TRBV27 and TRBJ1-2; the D gene is possibly TRBD1 (6 bases). CDR1 MNHEY and CDR2 SMNVEV come from the germline V gene (reference sequence). This CDR3 has 13 residues. V was pared by 3 bases and J by 10 bases, with 15 bases between. The DNA for the CDR3 is TGTGCCAGCAGTTTCTCAGGGACACGGGACTACACCTTC. Protein product: CASSFSGTRDYTF.

The chain couples TRBV28 to TRBJ1-5; D not resolved. Per germline, CDR1 MDHEN and CDR2 SYDVKM. The CDR3 totals 16 residues. The ends were cut back, 3 bases at V and 3 bases at J, with 15 bases in the middle. The CDR3 sequence: CASSFVGSALNQPQHF. The CDR3 DNA follows: TGTGCCAGCAGTTTTGTGGGCAGCGCTCTCAATCAGCCCCAGCATTTT. Full variable domain (rest looked up from reference TRBV28 and TRBJ1-5): DVKVTQSSRYLVKRTGEKVFLECVQDMDHENMFWYRQDPGLGLRLIYFSYDVKMKEKGDIPEGYSVSREKKERFSLILESASTNQTSMYLCASSFVGSALNQPQHFGDGTRLSIL.

In DNA, the CDR3 is TGCAGCGTTGAAATTTACAATGAGCAGTTCTTC. Protein product: CSVEIYNEQFF. The rearrangement joins TRBV29-1 to TRBJ2-1; D is unclear. The V end was cut by 2 bases, the J end by 4 bases, with 3 bases between. Germline CDR1 reads SQVTM; CDR2 reads ANQGSEA. The CDR3 spans 11 residues.

This chain joins TRBV6-5 and TRBJ1-5, with TRBD1 identical over 11 bases. This CDR3 contains 17 residues. V lost 1 base to trimming and J lost 4 bases; unmatched junction nucleotides: 6. Germline V gives CDR1 MNHEY, CDR2 SVGAGI. The CDR3 DNA sequence: TGTGCCAGCAGTTACTTTCCCCGGGACAGGGGGAATCAGCCCCAGCATTTT. Protein sequence: CASSYFPRDRGNQPQHF.

This sequence joins TRBV29-1 and TRBJ2-7, with 12 bases lining up with TRBD2. Looked up from germline, CDR1 is SQVTM and CDR2 is ANQGSEA. Trimming removed 7 bases from V and 2 bases from J; junction bases left unmatched: 6. The CDR3 is 14 residues long. The CDR3 loop is CSAEGLAGPYEQYF. The CDR3 bases are TGCAGCGCCGAGGGACTAGCGGGCCCCTACGAGCAGTACTTC.

This clonotype was detected only a few times. This sequence joins TRBV5-1 and TRBJ2-2; 10 positions agree with TRBD2. This CDR3 is built from 18 residues. J gave up 1 base and V 7 bases, and 13 bases lay outside the gene matches. The germline gives CDR1 SGHRS, CDR2 YFSETQ. CDR3 nucleotides: TGCGCCAGCCGACCCTATAGTACTAGCGGGATGAACACCGGGGAGCTGTTTTTT. Encoded protein: CASRPYSTSGMNTGELFF. The whole variable domain, filled in from reference TRBV5-1 and TRBJ2-2, reads KAGVTQTPRYLIKTRGQQVTLSCSPISGHRSVSWYQQTPGQGLQFLFEYFSETQRNKGNFPGRFSGRQFSNSRSEMNVSTLELGDSALYLCASRPYSTSGMNTGELFFGEGSRLTVL.

The CDR3 DNA reads TGTGCCAGCAGGCCCTTAGGTCAAGACATTCAGTACTTC. Its protein product is CASRPLGQDIQYF. This chain joins TRBV7-9 and TRBJ2-4; the D is unclear. There are 13 residues in the CDR3. Per germline, CDR1 SEHNR and CDR2 FQNEAQ (reference sequence). The germline V and J ends were trimmed by 6 bases and 8 bases, with 14 bases remaining between them.

The chain employs TRBV28 and TRBJ2-7, with 9 bases identical to TRBD1. The J segment lost 3 bases and the V segment lost 5 bases, leaving 11 bases of the junction unmatched. Germline CDR1 reads MDHEN; CDR2 reads SYDVKM. This CDR3 has 16 residues. The CDR3 nucleotides read TGTGCCAGCAGTCCGGCTCCGGGGACAGGGTTCTACGAGCAGTACTTC. Its protein is CASSPAPGTGFYEQYF.

This clonotype was seen repeatedly, ten times or more. The chain has TRBV6-2 or TRBV6-3 and TRBJ2-5; D gene unclear. Germline-derived CDR1 and CDR2 are MNHEY and SVGEGT. Trimming pared 6 bases from V and 5 bases from J, leaving 4 bases between. This CDR3 region has 10 residues. CDR3 sequence: CASRRETQYF. The CDR3, as DNA: TGTGCCAGCAGGAGGGAGACCCAGTACTTC.

This clonotype was recorded many times. This chain uses TRBV27 with TRBJ2-3; TRBD2 matches 10 bases. Looked up from germline, CDR1 is MNHEY and CDR2 is SMNVEV (reference sequence). The CDR3 covers 15 residues. The V gene end was trimmed by 6 bases and the J gene end by 4 bases; junction bases not matched to a gene: 7. The CDR3 loop is CASSNLAGASDTQYF. In nucleotides, the CDR3 is TGTGCCAGCAGCAACCTAGCGGGAGCATCAGATACGCAGTATTTT.

This clonotype was counted at least ten times. This chain uses TRBV27 with TRBJ2-5, with a possible D match to TRBD1 (6 bases). CDR3 size: 13 residues. CDR1 is MNHEY and CDR2 is SMNVEV in the germline V gene (reference sequence). Deletions cut 6 bases from V and 1 base from J, with 9 bases between. CDR3 in amino acids: CASSVGGQETQYF. In DNA form, the CDR3 reads TGTGCCAGCAGCGTAGGGGGCCAAGAGACCCAGTACTTC.

This clonotype was recorded at least ten times. The V and J genes are TRBV11-2 and TRBJ1-1; D is possibly TRBD1 (5 bases). V lost 1 base to trimming and J lost 5 bases, with 11 bases between them. In germline, CDR1 is SGHAT, CDR2 FQNNGV. This CDR3 has 14 amino acids. The CDR3 sequence: CASSLGGRWTEAFF. Written as DNA, the CDR3 is TGTGCCAGCAGCTTAGGGGGCCGTTGGACTGAAGCTTTCTTT. The full variable domain, with the rest looked up from reference TRBV11-2 and TRBJ1-1, is EAGVAQSPRYKIIEKRQSVAFWCNPISGHATLYWYQQILGQGPKLLIQFQNNGVVDDSQLPKDRFSAERLKGVDSTLKIQPAKLEDSAVYLCASSLGGRWTEAFFGQGTRLTVV.

This clonotype has a count of ten or more. The CDR3, as DNA: TGTGCCAGCAGCCAATGGACTAGCGGGAGCGGGGCCTACAATGAGCAGTTCTTC. Translating it yields CASSQWTSGSGAYNEQFF. The V and J genes are TRBV3-1 and TRBJ2-1; 13 bases align to TRBD2. V gave up 2 bases and J gave up 2 bases; unmatched junction bases: 6. Germline CDR1 is LGHDT and CDR2 is YNNKEL (reference sequence). CDR3 length: 18 amino acids.

This clonotype was seen at least ten times. The V gene is TRBV5-1, the J gene TRBJ2-7; 7 bases map to TRBD1. Per germline, CDR1 SGHRS and CDR2 YFSETQ. The V segment lost 5 bases and the J segment 3 bases; nucleotides outside the gene matches: 8. The CDR3 totals 14 residues. The CDR3 nucleotides read TGCGCCAGCAGAGGAGGACAGGTCGACTACGAGCAGTACTTC. Its translation is CASRGGQVDYEQYF.

This clonotype was found many times. The chain has TRBV7-8 and TRBJ2-5; TRBD1 matches at 9 bases. The CDR3 totals 16 residues. With 4 bases clipped from V and 5 bases from J, the junction kept 11 bases outside the gene matches. The germline CDR1 and CDR2 sequences are SGHVS and FQNEAQ. The CDR3 here is CASSSSTGTGWETQYF. The CDR3 nucleotides are TGTGCCAGCAGCTCCTCAACTGGGACAGGGTGGGAGACCCAGTACTTC.

This clonotype was recorded many times. This chain joins TRBV5-1 and TRBJ2-7; 9 bases map to TRBD1. V lost 5 bases, J lost 6 bases, and 9 bases stayed unmatched. The CDR3 length is 14 residues. Per germline, CDR1 SGHRS and CDR2 YFSETQ. This CDR3 is CASRGTGTGFEQYF. The CDR3 bases are TGCGCCAGCAGGGGGACCGGGACAGGGTTCGAGCAGTACTTC.

This rearrangement joins TRBV11-2 to TRBJ1-5, with 10 bases aligning to TRBD1. Germline V gene sequence: CDR1 SGHAT, CDR2 FQNNGV. V dropped 3 bases and J dropped 0; count of bases not matched to a gene: 8. CDR3 size: 18 residues. CDR3 protein: CASSFWTGGFYSNQPQHF. The CDR3 DNA follows: TGTGCCAGCAGCTTTTGGACAGGGGGATTTTATAGCAATCAGCCCCAGCATTTT. Drawing the rest from reference TRBV11-2 and TRBJ1-5, the complete variable domain is EAGVAQSPRYKIIEKRQSVAFWCNPISGHATLYWYQQILGQGPKLLIQFQNNGVVDDSQLPKDRFSAERLKGVDSTLKIQPAKLEDSAVYLCASSFWTGGFYSNQPQHFGDGTRLSIL.

This clonotype appeared many times. The chain couples TRBV30 to TRBJ1-1, with D possibly being TRBD1 (6 bases). This CDR3 contains 14 residues. Trimming cost V 2 bases and J 0 bases, with 10 bases left between them. The germline V gene encodes CDR1 GTSNPN and CDR2 SVGIG (reference sequence). Here the CDR3 reads CAWSRTDMNTEAFF. As DNA, the CDR3 is TGTGCCTGGAGTAGGACAGACATGAACACTGAAGCTTTCTTT.

J is TRBJ2-1 and V is TRBV12-3 or TRBV12-4, with 9 bases lining up with TRBD2. CDR3 length equals 14 residues. With 6 bases clipped from V and 7 bases from J, the junction kept 7 bases outside the gene matches. In DNA form, the CDR3 reads TGTGCCAGCAGCAAACCGGGACTAGCAAATGAGCAGTTCTTC. It yields the protein CASSKPGLANEQFF.

This clonotype was counted only a few times. V gene TRBV4-1 combines with J gene TRBJ2-7, with 9 nucleotides matching TRBD1. Germline V gene sequence: CDR1 MGHRA, CDR2 YSYEKL. The CDR3 spans 16 residues. The V segment lost 1 base and the J segment 2 bases; nucleotides outside the gene matches: 6. CDR3 DNA: TGCGCCAGCAGCCAAGCGACAGGGGGACGGACCTACGAGCAGTACTTC. This translates into CASSQATGGRTYEQYF.

Many counts were recorded for this clonotype. J is TRBJ2-7 and V is TRBV9, with 7 bases that match TRBD2. CDR3 length equals 14 residues. Germline trimming cut 0 bases from V and 1 base from J; bases unmatched to any gene: 1. Germline values: CDR1 SGDLS, CDR2 YYNGEE. In nucleotides, the CDR3 is TGTGCCAGCAGCGTAGGCGGGAGTTCCTACGAGCAGTACTTC. Translated: CASSVGGSSYEQYF.